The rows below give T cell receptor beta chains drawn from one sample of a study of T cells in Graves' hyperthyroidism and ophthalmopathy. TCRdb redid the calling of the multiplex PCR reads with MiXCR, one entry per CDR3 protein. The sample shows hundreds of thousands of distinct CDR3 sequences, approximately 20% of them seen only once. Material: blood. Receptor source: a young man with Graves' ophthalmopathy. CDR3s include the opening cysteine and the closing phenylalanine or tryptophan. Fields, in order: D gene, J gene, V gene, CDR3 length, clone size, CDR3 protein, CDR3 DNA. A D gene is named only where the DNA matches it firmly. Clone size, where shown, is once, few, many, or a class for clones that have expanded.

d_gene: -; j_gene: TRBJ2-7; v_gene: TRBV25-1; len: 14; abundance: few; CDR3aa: CASSVEAPRNEQYF; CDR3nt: TGTGCCAGCAGTGTCGAGGCCCCTAGGAACGAGCAGTACTTC
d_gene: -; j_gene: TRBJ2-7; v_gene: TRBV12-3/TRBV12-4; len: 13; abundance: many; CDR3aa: CASSLFSSYEQYF; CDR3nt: TGTGCCAGCAGTTTGTTCAGCTCCTACGAGCAGTACTTC
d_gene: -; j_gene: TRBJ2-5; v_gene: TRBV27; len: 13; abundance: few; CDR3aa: CASSLGQGFVQYF; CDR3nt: TGTGCCAGCAGTTTAGGTCAGGGCTTTGTCCAGTACTTC
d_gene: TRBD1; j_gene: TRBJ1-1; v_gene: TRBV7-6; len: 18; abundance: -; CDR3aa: CASSQRTGPWGMNTEAFF; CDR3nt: TGTGCCAGCAGCCAAAGGACAGGGCCGTGGGGTATGAACACTGAAGCTTTCTTT
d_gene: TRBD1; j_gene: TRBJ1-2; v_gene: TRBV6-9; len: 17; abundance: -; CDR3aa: CASSYATGTAGGYGYTF; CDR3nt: TGTGCCAGCAGTTACGCCACCGGGACAGCTGGGGGCTATGGCTACACCTTC
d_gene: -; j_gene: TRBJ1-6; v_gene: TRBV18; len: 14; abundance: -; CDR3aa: CASSPSRDNSPLHF; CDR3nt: TGTGCCAGCTCACCGTCTAGGGATAATTCACCCCTCCACTTT
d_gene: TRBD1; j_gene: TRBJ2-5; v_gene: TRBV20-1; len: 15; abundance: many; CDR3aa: CSARDVQGRQETQYF; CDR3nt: TGCAGTGCTAGAGATGTACAGGGGCGCCAAGAGACCCAGTACTTC
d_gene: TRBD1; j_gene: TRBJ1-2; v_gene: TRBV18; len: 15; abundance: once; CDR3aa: CASSPTGGGQGLYTF; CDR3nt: TGTGCCAGCTCACCCACCGGAGGCGGACAGGGGTTGTACACCTTC
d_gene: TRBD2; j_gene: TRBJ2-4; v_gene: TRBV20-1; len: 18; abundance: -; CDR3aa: CSARSGTSAILAKSIQYF; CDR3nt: TGCAGTGCTAGATCGGGGACTAGCGCGATACTAGCCAAAAGCATTCAGTACTTC
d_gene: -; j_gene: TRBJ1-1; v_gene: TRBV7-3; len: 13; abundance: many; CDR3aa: CASSLNRRTEAFF; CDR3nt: TGTGCCAGCAGCTTAAACAGGCGGACTGAAGCTTTCTTT
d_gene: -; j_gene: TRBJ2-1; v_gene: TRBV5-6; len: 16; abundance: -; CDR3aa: CASSFLTKSSYNEQFF; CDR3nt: TGTGCCAGCAGCTTCCTGACTAAGAGCTCCTACAATGAGCAGTTCTTC
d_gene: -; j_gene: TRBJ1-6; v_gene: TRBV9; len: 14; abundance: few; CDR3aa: CASSVVDTHSPLHF; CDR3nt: TGTGCCAGCAGCGTAGTGGACACACATTCACCCCTCCACTTT
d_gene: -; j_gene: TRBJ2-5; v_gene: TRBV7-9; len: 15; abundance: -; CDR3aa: CASSSGQDIQETQYF; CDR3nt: TGTGCCAGCAGTTCCGGGCAAGATATCCAAGAGACCCAGTACTTC
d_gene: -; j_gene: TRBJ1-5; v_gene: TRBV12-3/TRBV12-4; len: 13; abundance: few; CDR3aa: CASTGQGNQPQHF; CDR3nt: TGTGCCAGCACGGGGCAAGGCAATCAGCCCCAGCATTTT
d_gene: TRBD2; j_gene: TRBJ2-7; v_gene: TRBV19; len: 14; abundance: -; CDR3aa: CASKLAVSSYEQYF; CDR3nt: TGTGCCAGCAAACTAGCGGTGAGTTCCTACGAGCAGTACTTC
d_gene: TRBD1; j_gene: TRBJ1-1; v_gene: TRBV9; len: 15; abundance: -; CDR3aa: CASSPGTAENTEAFF; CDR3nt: TGTGCCAGCAGCCCCGGGACAGCCGAGAACACTGAAGCTTTCTTT
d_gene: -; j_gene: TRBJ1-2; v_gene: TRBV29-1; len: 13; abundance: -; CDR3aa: CSVTVPFNYGYTF; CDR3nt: TGCAGCGTGACAGTGCCTTTTAACTATGGCTACACCTTC
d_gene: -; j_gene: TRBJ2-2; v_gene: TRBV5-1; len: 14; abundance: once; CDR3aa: CASSVTGATGVLFF; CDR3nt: TGCGCCAGCAGCGTGACAGGAGCCACCGGGGTGCTGTTTTTT
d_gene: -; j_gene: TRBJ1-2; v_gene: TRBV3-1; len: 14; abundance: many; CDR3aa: CASSAPGGYYGYTF; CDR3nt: TGTGCCAGCAGCGCGCCCGGGGGGTACTATGGCTACACCTTC
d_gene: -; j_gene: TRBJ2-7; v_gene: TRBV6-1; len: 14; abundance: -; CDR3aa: CASRSPSASREQYF; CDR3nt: TGTGCCAGCAGGTCCCCCTCAGCTAGTCGCGAGCAGTACTTC
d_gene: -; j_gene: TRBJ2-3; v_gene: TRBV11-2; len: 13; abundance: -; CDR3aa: CASSLAPPDTQYF; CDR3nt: TGTGCCAGCAGCCTAGCCCCCCCAGATACGCAGTATTTT
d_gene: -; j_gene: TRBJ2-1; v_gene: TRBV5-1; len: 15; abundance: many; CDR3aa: CASSLSSGAYNEQFF; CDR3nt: TGCGCCAGCAGCTTGTCCTCGGGGGCATACAATGAGCAGTTCTTC
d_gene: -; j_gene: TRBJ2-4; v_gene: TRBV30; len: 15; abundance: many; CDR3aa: CAWSVPGAGKNIQYF; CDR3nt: TGTGCCTGGAGTGTACCCGGGGCGGGAAAAAACATTCAGTACTTC